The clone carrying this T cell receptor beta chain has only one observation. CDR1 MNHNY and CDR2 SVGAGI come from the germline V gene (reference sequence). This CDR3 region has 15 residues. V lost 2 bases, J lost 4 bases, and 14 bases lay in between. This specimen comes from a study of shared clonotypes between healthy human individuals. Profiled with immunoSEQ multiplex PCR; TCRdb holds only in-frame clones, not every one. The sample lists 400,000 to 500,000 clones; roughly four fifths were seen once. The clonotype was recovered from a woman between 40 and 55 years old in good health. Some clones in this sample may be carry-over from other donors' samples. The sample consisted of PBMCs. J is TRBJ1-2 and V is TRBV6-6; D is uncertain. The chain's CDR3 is CASSYPFGGIYGYTF. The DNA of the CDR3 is TGTGCCAGCAGTTACCCCTTCGGCGGTATCTATGGCTACACCTTC.